This TCR beta chain was profiled in a study of T cell repertoires in cytomegalovirus infection (dated by TCRdb to the late 2010s). With respect to the entire study: Alongside well-studied HLA-B-restricted epitopes, the peptide stimulations were aimed at recently identified HLA-C-restricted CMV epitopes, whose presentation resists viral immunomodulation. Because public TCR beta signatures pointed to carriage of CMV infection together with the matching HLA type, the HLA type of each donor mattered for the analysis.

V and J are trimmed by 1 base and 3 bases, and the gene matches miss 2 bases of the junction. CDR1 and CDR2 (LNHNV, YYDKDF) derive from the germline V gene (reference sequence). Taken from cysteine to phenylalanine, the CDR3 has 15 residues. The sequence is cut down to CDR3 DNA, 45 bases in frame from base 1. For this clonotype: It lacks a known antigen. There are no base qualities to consult, and no much larger clone falls within one base.

Sequencing instrument: Illumina HiSeq 1500. TCRdb reanalyzed the raw reads on its own, using fastp at Q25 for trimming and MiXCR for clone calling, and kept in-frame beta chains. For every CDR3 protein sequence, its rows merge into one entry that carries the most common genes and DNA. Here the sample has about 310,000 distinct CDR3 sequences; 20% to 30% occur a single time. Clones ranked in the top ten supply about 14% of the sample. Taken with the paper, the label for treatment or condition translates to: in vitro stimulation with specific CMV peptide epitopes to enrich CMV-specific T cells. Points the paper makes about the study in general: In both this cohort and an independent cohort of 300 to 450 donors, the cumulative frequency of public TCR beta family members distinguished carriers of CMV infection plus the relevant HLA type. The ex vivo response was dominated by HLA-C-restricted CMV-specific TCR beta clonotypes, and the single most frequent clonotype in two of eight donors was supplied by these HLA-C-restricted clonotypes.

This sequence originates from a human donor in good health (CMV status not recorded). Some clones in this sample may be carry-over from other donors' samples. This specimen was cultured PBMCs, taken from culture after CMV antigen stimulation. The chain is encoded by TRBV15 joined to TRBJ2-1, with 8 middle bases fitting TRBD2. The DNA is TGTGCCACCAGCAGAGGAACTAGCGGCTACAATGAGCAGTTCTTC. Its protein is CATSRGTSGYNEQFF.